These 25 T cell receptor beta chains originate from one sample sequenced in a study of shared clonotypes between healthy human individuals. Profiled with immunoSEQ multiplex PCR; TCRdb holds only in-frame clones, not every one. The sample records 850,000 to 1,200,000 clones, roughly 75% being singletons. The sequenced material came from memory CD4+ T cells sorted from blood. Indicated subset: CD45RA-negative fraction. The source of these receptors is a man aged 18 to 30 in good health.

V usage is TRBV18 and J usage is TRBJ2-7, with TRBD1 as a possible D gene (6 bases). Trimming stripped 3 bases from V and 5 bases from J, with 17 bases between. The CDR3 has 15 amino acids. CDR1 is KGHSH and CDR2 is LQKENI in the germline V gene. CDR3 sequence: CASSPPPQGSNEQYF. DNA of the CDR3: TGTGCCAGCTCACCCCCACCACAGGGAAGCAACGAGCAGTACTTC.

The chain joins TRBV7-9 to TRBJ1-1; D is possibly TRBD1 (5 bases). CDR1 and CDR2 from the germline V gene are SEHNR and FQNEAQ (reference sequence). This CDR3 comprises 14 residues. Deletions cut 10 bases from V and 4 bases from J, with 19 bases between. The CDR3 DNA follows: TGTGCCACCCGACAGAGGGCGATTTTCACTGAAGCTTTCTTT. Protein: CATRQRAIFTEAFF.

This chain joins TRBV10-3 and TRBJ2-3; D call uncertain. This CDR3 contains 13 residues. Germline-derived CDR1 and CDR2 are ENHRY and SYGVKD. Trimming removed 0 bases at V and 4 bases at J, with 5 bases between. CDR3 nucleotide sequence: TGTGCCATCAGTGAGTCGTGGGCAGATACGCAGTATTTT. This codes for CAISESWADTQYF.

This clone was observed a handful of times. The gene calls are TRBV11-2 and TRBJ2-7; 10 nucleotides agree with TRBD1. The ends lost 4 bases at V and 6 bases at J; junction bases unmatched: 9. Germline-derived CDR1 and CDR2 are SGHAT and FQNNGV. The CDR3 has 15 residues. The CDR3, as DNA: TGTGCCAGCAGCTCTTCCGGGACAGGGGTCGGCGAGCAGTACTTC. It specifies CASSSSGTGVGEQYF. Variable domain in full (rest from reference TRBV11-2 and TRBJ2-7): EAGVAQSPRYKIIEKRQSVAFWCNPISGHATLYWYQQILGQGPKLLIQFQNNGVVDDSQLPKDRFSAERLKGVDSTLKIQPAKLEDSAVYLCASSSSGTGVGEQYFGPGTRLTVT.

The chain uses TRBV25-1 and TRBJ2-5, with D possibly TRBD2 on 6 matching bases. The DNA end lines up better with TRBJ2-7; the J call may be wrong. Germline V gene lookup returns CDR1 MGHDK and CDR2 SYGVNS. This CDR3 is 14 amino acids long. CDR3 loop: CASKKAGSSYEQYF. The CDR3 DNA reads TGTGCCAGCAAGAAGGCGGGAAGCTCCTACGAGCAGTACTTC.

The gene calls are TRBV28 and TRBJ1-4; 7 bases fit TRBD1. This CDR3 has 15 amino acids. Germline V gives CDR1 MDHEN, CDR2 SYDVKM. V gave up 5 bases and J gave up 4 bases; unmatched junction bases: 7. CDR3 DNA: TGTGCCAGCAGTCCCACAGGGGCCCGTAATGAAAAACTGTTTTTT. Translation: CASSPTGARNEKLFF.

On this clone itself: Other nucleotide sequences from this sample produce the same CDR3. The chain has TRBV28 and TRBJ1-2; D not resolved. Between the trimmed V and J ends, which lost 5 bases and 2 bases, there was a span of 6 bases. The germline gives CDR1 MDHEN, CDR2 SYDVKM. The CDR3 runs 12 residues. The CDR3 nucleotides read TGTGCCAGCAGTCCCAGGAACTATGGCTACACCTTC. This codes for CASSPRNYGYTF.

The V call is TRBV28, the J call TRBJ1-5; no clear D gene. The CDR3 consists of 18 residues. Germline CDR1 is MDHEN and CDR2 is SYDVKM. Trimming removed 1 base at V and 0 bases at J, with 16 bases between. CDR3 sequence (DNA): TGTGCCAGCAGTTTATACGGGCAGCCGTTCTATAGCAATCAGCCCCAGCATTTT. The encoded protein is CASSLYGQPFYSNQPQHF. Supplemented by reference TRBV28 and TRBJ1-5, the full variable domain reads DVKVTQSSRYLVKRTGEKVFLECVQDMDHENMFWYRQDPGLGLRLIYFSYDVKMKEKGDIPEGYSVSREKKERFSLILESASTNQTSMYLCASSLYGQPFYSNQPQHFGDGTRLSIL.

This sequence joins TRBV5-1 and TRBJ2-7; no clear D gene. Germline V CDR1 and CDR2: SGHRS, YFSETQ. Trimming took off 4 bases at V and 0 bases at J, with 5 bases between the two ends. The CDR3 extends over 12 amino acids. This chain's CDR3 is CASSASSYEQYF. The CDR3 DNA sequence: TGCGCCAGCAGCGCTAGCTCCTACGAGCAGTACTTC.

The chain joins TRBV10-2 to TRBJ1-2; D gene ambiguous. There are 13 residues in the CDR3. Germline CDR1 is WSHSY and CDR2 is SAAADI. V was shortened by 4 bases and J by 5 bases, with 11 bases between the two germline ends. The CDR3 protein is CASSGGAGYGYTF. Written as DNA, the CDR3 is TGCGCCAGCAGTGGCGGCGCGGGGTATGGCTACACCTTC.

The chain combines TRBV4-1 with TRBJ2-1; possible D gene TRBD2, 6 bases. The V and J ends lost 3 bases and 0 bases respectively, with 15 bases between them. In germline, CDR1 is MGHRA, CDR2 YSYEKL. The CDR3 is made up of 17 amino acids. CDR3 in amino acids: CASSHLAEGPSYNEQFF. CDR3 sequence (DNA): TGCGCCAGCAGCCATTTAGCGGAGGGACCCTCCTACAATGAGCAGTTCTTC.

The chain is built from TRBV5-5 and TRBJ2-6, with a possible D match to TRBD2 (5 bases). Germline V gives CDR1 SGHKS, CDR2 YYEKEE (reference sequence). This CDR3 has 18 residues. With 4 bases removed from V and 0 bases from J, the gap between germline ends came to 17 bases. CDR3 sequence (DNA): TGTGCCAGCAGCCCGGGATGGTATGTCTACTCTGGGGCCAACGTCCTGACTTTC. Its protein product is CASSPGWYVYSGANVLTF.

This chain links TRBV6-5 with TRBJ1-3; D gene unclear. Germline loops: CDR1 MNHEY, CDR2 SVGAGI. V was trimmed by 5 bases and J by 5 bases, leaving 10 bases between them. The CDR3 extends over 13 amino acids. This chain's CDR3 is CASSPRPRNTIYF. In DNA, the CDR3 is TGTGCCAGCAGTCCCCGTCCGAGAAACACCATATATTTT.

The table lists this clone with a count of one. The CDR3 DNA follows: TGTGCCAGCAGTTCCACAGGGGTCGCTAACTATGGCTACACCTTC. Protein product: CASSSTGVANYGYTF. V gene TRBV6-5 combines with J gene TRBJ1-2, with 7 bases matching TRBD1. The J segment lost 0 bases and the V segment lost 4 bases, leaving 5 bases of the junction unmatched. Germline CDR1 and CDR2: MNHEY and SVGAGI. This CDR3 is 15 amino acids long.

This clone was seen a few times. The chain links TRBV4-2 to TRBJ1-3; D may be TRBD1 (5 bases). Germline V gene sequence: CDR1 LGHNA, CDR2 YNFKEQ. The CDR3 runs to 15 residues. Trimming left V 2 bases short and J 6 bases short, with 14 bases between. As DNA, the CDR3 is TGTGCCAGCAGCCAAAAGATTGAACAGGCAAACACCATATATTTT. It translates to CASSQKIEQANTIYF.

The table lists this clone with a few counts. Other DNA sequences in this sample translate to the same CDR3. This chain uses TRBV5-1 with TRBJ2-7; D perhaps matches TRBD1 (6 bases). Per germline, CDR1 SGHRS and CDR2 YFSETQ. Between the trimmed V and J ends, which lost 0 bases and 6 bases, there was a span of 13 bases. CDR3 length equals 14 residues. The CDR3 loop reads CASSLAGGPGEQYF. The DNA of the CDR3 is TGCGCCAGCAGCTTGGCTGGGGGCCCTGGCGAGCAGTACTTC.

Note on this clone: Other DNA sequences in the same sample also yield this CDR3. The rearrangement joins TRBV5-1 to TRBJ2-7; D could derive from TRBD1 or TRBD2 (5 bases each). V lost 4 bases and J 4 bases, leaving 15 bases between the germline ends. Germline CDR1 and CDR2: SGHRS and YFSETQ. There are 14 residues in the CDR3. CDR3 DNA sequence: TGCGCCAGCAGCCCCGGTCGAGGGGCGTACGAGCAGTACTTC. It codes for CASSPGRGAYEQYF.

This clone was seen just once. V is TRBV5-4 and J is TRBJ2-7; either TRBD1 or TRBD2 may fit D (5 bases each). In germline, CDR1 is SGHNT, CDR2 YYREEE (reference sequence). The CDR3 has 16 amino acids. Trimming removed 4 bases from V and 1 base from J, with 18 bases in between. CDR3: CASSPAGTLISYEQYF. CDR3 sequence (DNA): TGTGCCAGCAGCCCCGCCGGGACCCTTATATCCTACGAGCAGTACTTC.

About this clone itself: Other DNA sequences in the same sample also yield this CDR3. CDR3 nucleotide sequence: TGTGCCAGCAGACAAGGAGGCTCCTACAATGAGCAGTTCTTC. Its translation is CASRQGGSYNEQFF. The V and J genes are TRBV7-2 and TRBJ2-1; D might be TRBD2 (5 bases). The germline gives CDR1 SGHTA, CDR2 FQGNSA. Trimming removed 6 bases at V and 0 bases at J, with 9 bases between. The CDR3 contains 14 residues.

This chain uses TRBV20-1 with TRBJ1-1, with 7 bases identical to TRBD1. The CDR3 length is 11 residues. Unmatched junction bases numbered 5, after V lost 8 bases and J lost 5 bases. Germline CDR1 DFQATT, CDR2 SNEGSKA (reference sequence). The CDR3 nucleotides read TGCAGTTCAGGGGGAAGGACTGAAGCTTTCTTT. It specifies CSSGGRTEAFF.

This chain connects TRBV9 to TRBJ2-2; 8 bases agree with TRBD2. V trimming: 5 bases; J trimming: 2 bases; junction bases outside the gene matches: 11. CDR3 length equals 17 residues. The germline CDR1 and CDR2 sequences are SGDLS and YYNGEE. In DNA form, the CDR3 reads TGTGCCAGCAGGGCCGGGGTAGCGGGAACAAACACCGGGGAGCTGTTTTTT. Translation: CASRAGVAGTNTGELFF. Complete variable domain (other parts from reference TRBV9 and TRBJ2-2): DSGVTQTPKHLITATGQRVTLRCSPRSGDLSVYWYQQSLDQGLQFLIQYYNGEERAKGNILERFSAQQFPDLHSELNLSSLELGDSALYFCASRAGVAGTNTGELFFGEGSRLTVL.

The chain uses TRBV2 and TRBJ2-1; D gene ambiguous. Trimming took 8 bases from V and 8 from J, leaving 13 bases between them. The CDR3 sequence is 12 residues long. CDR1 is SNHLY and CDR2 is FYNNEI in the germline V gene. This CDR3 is CASQKIRDEQFF. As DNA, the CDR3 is TGTGCCAGCCAAAAGATCCGTGATGAGCAGTTCTTC.

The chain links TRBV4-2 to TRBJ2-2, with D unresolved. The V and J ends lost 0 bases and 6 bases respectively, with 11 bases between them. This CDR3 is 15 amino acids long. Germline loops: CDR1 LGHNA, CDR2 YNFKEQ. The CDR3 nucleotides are TGTGCCAGCAGCCAAGATCGTAGTGGGGCCGGGGAGCTGTTTTTT. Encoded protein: CASSQDRSGAGELFF.

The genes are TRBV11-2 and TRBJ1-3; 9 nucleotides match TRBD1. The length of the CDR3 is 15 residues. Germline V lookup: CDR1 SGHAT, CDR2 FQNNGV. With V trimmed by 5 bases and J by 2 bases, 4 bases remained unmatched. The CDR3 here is CASSPTGGTGNTIYF. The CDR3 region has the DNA TGTGCCAGCAGCCCTACAGGGGGCACTGGAAACACCATATATTTT.

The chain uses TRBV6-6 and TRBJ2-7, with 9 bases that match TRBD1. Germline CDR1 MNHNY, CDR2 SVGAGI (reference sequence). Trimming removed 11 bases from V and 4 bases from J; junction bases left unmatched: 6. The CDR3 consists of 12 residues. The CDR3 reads CAARDREYEQYF. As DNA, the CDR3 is TGTGCCGCCCGGGACAGGGAATACGAGCAGTACTTC.